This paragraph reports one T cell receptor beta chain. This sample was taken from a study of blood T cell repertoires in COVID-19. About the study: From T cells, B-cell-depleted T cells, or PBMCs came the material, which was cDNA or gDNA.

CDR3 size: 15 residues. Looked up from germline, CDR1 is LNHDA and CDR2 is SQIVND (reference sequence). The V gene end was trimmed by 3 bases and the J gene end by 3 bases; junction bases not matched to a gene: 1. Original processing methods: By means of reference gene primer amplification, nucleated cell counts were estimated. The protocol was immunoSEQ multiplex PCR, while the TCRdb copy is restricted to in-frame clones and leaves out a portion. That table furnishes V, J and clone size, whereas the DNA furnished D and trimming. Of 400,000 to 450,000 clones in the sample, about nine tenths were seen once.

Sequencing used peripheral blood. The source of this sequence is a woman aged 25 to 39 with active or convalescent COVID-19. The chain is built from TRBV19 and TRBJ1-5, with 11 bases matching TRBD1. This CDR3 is CASSMGQGDNQPQHF. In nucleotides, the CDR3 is TGTGCCAGTAGTATGGGACAGGGGGACAATCAGCCCCAGCATTTT. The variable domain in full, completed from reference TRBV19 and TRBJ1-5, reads DGGITQSPKYLFRKEGQNVTLSCEQNLNHDAMYWYRQDPGQGLRLIYYSQIVNDFQKGDIAEGYSVSREKKESFPLTVTSAQKNPTAFYLCASSMGQGDNQPQHFGDGTRLSIL.